Listed below are T cell receptor beta chains from one sample, sequenced in a study of Ad26.COV2.S vaccination and SARS-CoV-2 variants. Profiled with immunoSEQ multiplex PCR; TCRdb holds only in-frame clones, not every one. The data contain around 270,000 clones, around 90% of them singletons. This specimen consisted of peripheral blood, obtained in a trial of Ad26.COV2.S vaccine versus placebo. The receptors stem from a person aged 18 to 65 who received the Ad26.COV2.S COVID-19 vaccine or a placebo. CDR3s include the opening cysteine and the closing phenylalanine or tryptophan. A D gene is named only where the DNA matches it firmly. Where a row states a size, it is once, few, many or the class of an expanded clone; other rows omit it.

J gene | clone size | V gene | D gene | CDR3 protein | CDR3 DNA
TRBJ2-2 | - | TRBV6-5 | TRBD1 | CASCPGQGYSGELFF | TGTGCCAGCTGCCCGGGACAGGGATACTCCGGGGAGCTGTTTTTT
TRBJ2-1 | - | TRBV30 | - | CAWSVSRTSSYNEQFF | TGTGCCTGGAGTGTATCGAGGACCAGCTCCTACAATGAGCAGTTCTTC
TRBJ1-5 | few | TRBV28 | - | CASSLSEGPNQPQHF | TGTGCCAGCAGTTTATCCGAGGGGCCAAATCAGCCCCAGCATTTT
TRBJ1-5 | - | TRBV24-1 | - | CATSASGFQPQHF | TGTGCCACCAGTGCTAGCGGTTTCCAGCCCCAGCATTTT
TRBJ1-2 | - | TRBV29-1 | TRBD1 | CSVSGTGRGYTF | TGCAGCGTTAGTGGGACAGGCCGTGGCTACACCTTC
TRBJ1-1 | - | TRBV5-4 | - | CASSPPDTTEAFF | TGTGCCAGCAGCCCACCAGATACAACTGAAGCTTTCTTT
TRBJ2-7 | - | TRBV19 | TRBD1 | CASSMTGGTYEQYF | TGTGCCAGTAGTATGACAGGGGGAACCTACGAGCAGTACTTC
TRBJ2-2 | - | TRBV7-3 | TRBD2 | CASSPGLAGGRNTGELFF | TGTGCCAGCAGCCCGGGACTAGCGGGGGGACGGAACACCGGGGAGCTGTTTTTT
TRBJ2-7 | - | TRBV6-5 | TRBD1 | CASSYSGTVPNEQYF | TGTGCCAGCAGTTACTCTGGGACAGTTCCTAACGAGCAGTACTTC
TRBJ1-1 | once | TRBV7-9 | - | CASSLVRGREAFF | TGTGCCAGCAGCTTAGTTCGGGGTAGAGAAGCTTTCTTT
TRBJ2-1 | once | TRBV6-4 | TRBD2 | CASSRESSGDYNEQFF | TGTGCCAGCAGCCGGGAGTCTAGCGGGGATTACAATGAGCAGTTCTTC
TRBJ1-2 | once | TRBV3-1/TRBV3-2 | TRBD1 | CASSLGQGYGYTF | TGTGCCAGCAGCCTAGGACAGGGATATGGCTACACCTTC
TRBJ2-1 | - | TRBV4-3 | - | CASSPDSAYNEQFF | TGCGCCAGCAGCCCGGACAGCGCCTACAATGAGCAGTTCTTC
TRBJ2-2 | - | TRBV28 | - | CASSRPNRVAAETGELFF | TGTGCCAGCAGCCGCCCTAACAGGGTCGCCGCGGAAACCGGGGAGCTGTTTTTT
TRBJ2-5 | - | TRBV4-1 | TRBD2 | CASSQDLASGGQETQYF | TGCGCCAGCAGCCAAGATCTCGCTAGCGGGGGCCAAGAGACCCAGTACTTC
TRBJ1-1 | - | TRBV7-9 | - | CASSLGTENTEAFF | TGTGCCAGCAGCCTAGGGACCGAGAACACTGAAGCTTTCTTT
TRBJ1-3 | - | TRBV10-3 | - | CAISPGSSGNTIYF | TGTGCCATCAGCCCCGGGTCCTCGGGAAACACCATATATTTT
TRBJ1-1 | - | TRBV6-2/TRBV6-3 | TRBD1 | CASSSPDRALDTEAFF | TGTGCCAGCAGTTCGCCCGACAGGGCCCTAGACACTGAAGCTTTCTTT
TRBJ2-1 | - | TRBV6-4 | - | CASSFPRVRAYNEQFF | TGTGCCAGCAGTTTCCCCAGGGTAAGGGCCTACAATGAGCAGTTCTTC
TRBJ1-1 | - | TRBV6-5 | - | CASSSTGRWNTEAFF | TGTGCCAGCAGTTCTACAGGGAGATGGAACACTGAAGCTTTCTTT
TRBJ2-5 | few | TRBV6-2/TRBV6-3 | TRBD2 | CASSVGGRALGETQYF | TGTGCCAGCAGTGTGGGCGGGAGGGCCCTCGGGGAGACCCAGTACTTC
TRBJ1-5 | - | TRBV18 | - | CASSPPAAGGQPQHF | TGTGCCAGCTCACCACCGGCGGCAGGCGGCCAGCCCCAGCATTTT
TRBJ2-5 | - | TRBV6-5 | - | CASNRGRGETQYF | TGTGCCAGCAACCGAGGGCGCGGAGAGACCCAGTACTTC
TRBJ1-1 | - | TRBV2 | - | CASSGQGNTEAFF | TGTGCCAGCAGTGGGCAGGGGAACACTGAAGCTTTCTTT
TRBJ2-1 | - | TRBV4-2 | TRBD1 | CASSQVERTGYINEQFF | TGTGCCAGCAGCCAAGTGGAGAGGACAGGGTATATAAATGAGCAGTTCTTC
TRBJ1-1 | - | TRBV5-1 | - | CASSLGPGLNTEAFF | TGCGCCAGCAGCTTAGGTCCAGGGTTGAACACTGAAGCTTTCTTT
TRBJ2-1 | once | TRBV6-2/TRBV6-3 | TRBD2 | CASSSMGLAGVSEQFF | TGTGCCAGCAGTTCCATGGGACTAGCGGGAGTCAGTGAGCAGTTCTTC
TRBJ1-2 | - | TRBV30 | TRBD1 | CAWSVPRDRGRNYGYTF | TGTGCCTGGAGTGTACCCCGGGACAGGGGCCGTAACTATGGCTACACCTTC
TRBJ2-5 | - | TRBV7-2 | TRBD2 | CASRLSGGPSETQYF | TGTGCCAGCAGACTCAGCGGGGGGCCGTCGGAGACCCAGTACTTC
TRBJ2-1 | - | TRBV19 | TRBD2 | CASSLGLAGYNEQFF | TGTGCCAGTAGCTTGGGACTAGCGGGATACAATGAGCAGTTCTTC
TRBJ2-7 | once | TRBV11-3 | - | CASSHGGLDVYEQYF | TGTGCCAGCAGCCATGGGGGGCTAGACGTCTACGAGCAGTACTTC
TRBJ2-3 | - | TRBV6-2/TRBV6-3 | - | CASSRGWRGPTDTQYF | TGTGCCAGCAGCCGAGGATGGCGGGGGCCCACAGATACGCAGTATTTT
TRBJ2-1 | - | TRBV7-8 | - | CASSLVRVHEQFF | TGTGCCAGCAGCTTAGTCAGGGTGCATGAGCAGTTCTTC